This T cell receptor beta chain was obtained from a study of response to subunit inactivated influenza vaccine. The CDR3 runs to 15 residues. Trimming at V came to 1 base and at J to 4 bases, leaving 7 bases not matched to a gene. CDR1 is LGHNA and CDR2 is YSLEER in the germline V gene. Each CDR3 protein is one row after TCRdb ran MiXCR on the RT-PCR reads. This sample has hundreds of thousands of distinct CDR3 sequences, with roughly 13% found just once. In this sample, this clonotype turned up once. Its antigen is unknown. Overall study results and limits: Researchers suggested that each seasonal influenza vaccination recruits few new T cells.

The rearrangement uses TRBV4-3 and TRBJ2-7, with 7 bases identical to TRBD1. This material consisted of PBMCs from blood, taken roughly 46 days after vaccination. The sequence derives from a man in his fifties or sixties who received an inactivated influenza vaccine. This CDR3 is CASSQVGGSFYEQYF. CDR3 DNA: TGCGCCAGCAGCCAAGTAGGGGGCTCATTTTACGAGCAGTACTTC.